This TCR beta chain was captured by sequencing in a study of OX40 agonist ivuxolimab in advanced cancers. Background on the whole study: The costimulatory receptor OX40 (CD134) was targeted by ivuxolimab, a fully human IgG2 agonistic monoclonal antibody. Intravenous ivuxolimab was administered to patients every 2 weeks at six dose levels: 0.01, 0.1, 0.3, 1.5, 3 and 10 mg/kg. Among the approximately 50 dose-escalation patients, around 19 had hepatocellular carcinoma, roughly 15 melanoma, 9 renal cell carcinoma and 9 head and neck cancer. A male proportion of nearly 85% and a mean age of around 60 years, ranging from roughly 20 to 80, were recorded for the dose-escalation cohort. Patients were allowed to have had prior anti-PD-1, anti-PD-L1 or anti-CTLA-4 therapy, and 30% to 40% of the dose-escalation patients had previously received checkpoint inhibitors. Three dose-escalation patients achieved partial responses, one with hepatocellular carcinoma and two with cutaneous melanoma. The purpose of peripheral TCRbeta sequencing was to test whether ivuxolimab changed TCR sequence diversity and led to clonal T-cell expansion. The paper covers the monotherapy dose-escalation part of the phase I ivuxolimab trial, which included N ≈ 57 patients.

The CDR3 starts with the cysteine, ends with the phenylalanine, and has 14 residues. Only the CDR3 DNA stays, 42 bases, in frame from base 1. The germline V gene specifies KGHSH as CDR1 and LQKENI as CDR2. V is cut by 0 bases and J by 5 bases, and the space between the germline ends is 10 bases. Patients with autoimmune disease history or receiving systemic immunosuppression were excluded from the trial. Peripheral blood for TCR sequencing was collected from all dose cohorts at baseline, on cycle 4 day 1, and on cycle 7 day 1. The samples were drawn from a first-in-human, open-label, multicenter phase I dose-escalation trial of ivuxolimab. Adults with locally advanced or metastatic melanoma, renal cell, hepatocellular, or head and neck squamous cell carcinoma were enrolled in the trial. Before TCR sequencing, CD4+ and CD8+ T cells were separately sorted from peripheral blood. As for this clone: The antigen it recognizes is unknown. No base quality values were provided; no much bigger clone lies one nucleotide off.

Results the study describes overall, beyond this receptor: Low levels of normalized T-cell clonal expansion were also seen in some nonresponding patients. Which antigens the clonally expanded peripheral T cells were specific for was not determined. After ivuxolimab, expanded clones were on average more numerous among CD8+ T cells than among CD4+ T cells. At doses of 0.1 to 3.0 mg/kg, clonal expansion of both CD4+ and CD8+ blood T cells was observed from baseline to week 6. Partial responders in the 0.1-3.0 mg/kg groups had among the lowest normalized peripheral clonal expansion, especially among CD8+ T cells.

For sequencing of the TCRbeta CDR3 region, genomic DNA was extracted from the sorted cells. The immunoSEQ Assay was used for sequencing of TCRbeta CDR3 regions. Entries here come from immuneACCESS through TCRdb and include only in-frame sequences with V and J called. Some clones fail to appear in such tables; in the studies checked, an unresolved V gene covers under half of the shortfall, and the cause of the remainder is unknown. This sample is represented by approximately 160,000 clones; 94% of them were singletons. The top ten hold around 0.28% of the sample. The chain is encoded by TRBV18 joined to TRBJ2-5; no D gene can be assigned with confidence. The source of this sequence is an adult with an advanced solid tumor such as melanoma, head and neck, liver or kidney cancer. This specimen was CD4+ or CD8+ T cells sorted from blood, taken in a trial of the OX40 agonist ivuxolimab. The CDR3 region reads CASSPPNPLETQYF. The nucleotide sequence is given as TGTGCCAGCTCACCACCGAACCCCCTGGAGACCCAGTACTTC.